A selection of T cell receptor beta chains follows, all from one sample in a study of blood T cells in healthy people across ages. TCRdb fed the 5' RACE reads into MiXCR, producing one record per CDR3 protein. The data contain 1.5 million to 2 million distinct CDR3 sequences, roughly 27% of them seen just once; the ten biggest clones take up about 7.7%. Sequencing was done on a sample of blood. These TCRs come from a woman aged 25 to 39 in good health. The CDR3 runs from the conserved cysteine through the conserved F or W. The order of the fields is clone size, D gene, V gene, J gene, CDR3 protein, CDR3 DNA. A D gene is named only where the DNA matches it firmly. The size field is filled for only some rows; it gives once, few, many or a size class.

size: many; D: .; V: TRBV7-2; J: TRBJ2-7; CDR3: CASSPHRESEQYF; DNA: TGTGCCAGCAGCCCGCATCGGGAGTCCGAGCAGTACTTC
size: few; D: .; V: TRBV28; J: TRBJ1-2; CDR3: CASSLMGGANYGYTF; DNA: TGTGCCAGCAGCTTGATGGGGGGGGCGAACTATGGCTACACCTTC
size: .; D: .; V: TRBV20-1; J: TRBJ1-2; CDR3: CSASASGVGKNYGYTF; DNA: TGCAGTGCTAGTGCCTCCGGTGTTGGGAAAAACTATGGCTACACCTTC
size: many; D: .; V: TRBV6-2/TRBV6-3; J: TRBJ2-7; CDR3: CASSSDFSYEQYF; DNA: TGTGCCAGCAGTTCGGACTTCTCCTACGAGCAGTACTTC
size: .; D: .; V: TRBV10-2; J: TRBJ2-1; CDR3: CASSDKQAAGNEQFF; DNA: TGCGCCAGCAGTGATAAGCAGGCGGCAGGGAATGAGCAGTTCTTC
size: .; D: TRBD1; V: TRBV25-1; J: TRBJ1-1; CDR3: CASRGNRGAGTEAFF; DNA: TGTGCCAGCAGGGGAAACAGGGGCGCGGGCACTGAAGCTTTCTTT
size: many; D: TRBD1; V: TRBV7-2; J: TRBJ2-1; CDR3: CASSWDRGGMQFF; DNA: TGTGCCAGCAGCTGGGACAGGGGCGGGATGCAGTTCTTC
size: .; D: TRBD2; V: TRBV5-6; J: TRBJ2-3; CDR3: CAGSLRPWERGYTDTQYF; DNA: TGTGCCGGCAGCTTGCGGCCTTGGGAGCGGGGATACACAGATACGCAGTATTTT
size: .; D: .; V: TRBV11-2; J: TRBJ1-2; CDR3: CACSRGFSYTF; DNA: TGTGCCTGCAGCCGGGGGTTTAGCTACACCTTC
size: few; D: TRBD2; V: TRBV20-1; J: TRBJ2-3; CDR3: CSAPSSLAGLTDTQYF; DNA: TGCAGTGCCCCTTCGAGTCTAGCGGGTCTCACAGATACGCAGTATTTT
size: .; D: .; V: TRBV4-1; J: TRBJ2-7; CDR3: CASSQAARAYEQYF; DNA: TGCGCCAGCAGCCAAGCGGCCCGGGCCTACGAGCAGTACTTC
size: .; D: .; V: TRBV5-1; J: TRBJ1-5; CDR3: CASRPDFNQPQHF; DNA: TGCGCCAGCAGACCCGACTTCAATCAGCCCCAGCATTTT
size: .; D: .; V: TRBV6-1; J: TRBJ2-1; CDR3: CASANGRGWDEQFF; DNA: TGTGCCAGCGCAAATGGCAGGGGTTGGGATGAGCAGTTCTTC
size: many; D: .; V: TRBV3-1; J: TRBJ2-5; CDR3: CASSPRGVQETQYF; DNA: TGTGCCAGCAGCCCCCGAGGAGTCCAAGAGACCCAGTACTTC
size: .; D: TRBD1; V: TRBV28; J: TRBJ1-2; CDR3: CASSSNTRTGNGYTF; DNA: TGTGCCAGCAGTTCCAATACCAGGACAGGGAATGGCTACACCTTC
size: once; D: .; V: TRBV7-2; J: TRBJ2-3; CDR3: CASSLTQDSLDTQYF; DNA: TGTGCCAGCAGCTTAACCCAGGACAGCCTAGATACGCAGTATTTT
size: .; D: TRBD1; V: TRBV6-6; J: TRBJ2-1; CDR3: CASRLRQGSNEQFF; DNA: TGTGCCAGCAGGCTACGACAGGGGAGTAATGAGCAGTTCTTC
size: .; D: .; V: TRBV29-1; J: TRBJ1-1; CDR3: CSVGRPGVNTEAFF; DNA: TGCAGCGTTGGTCGGCCAGGGGTGAACACTGAAGCTTTCTTT
size: .; D: .; V: TRBV5-1; J: TRBJ2-1; CDR3: CASSSGYNGQFF; DNA: TGCGCCAGCAGCTCCGGGTACAATGGGCAGTTCTTC
size: many; D: TRBD1; V: TRBV27; J: TRBJ2-5; CDR3: CASSSTPQGQETQYF; DNA: TGTGCCAGCAGTTCGACGCCACAGGGGCAAGAGACCCAGTACTTC
size: .; D: .; V: TRBV12-3/TRBV12-4; J: TRBJ2-3; CDR3: CASQAIDAQYF; DNA: TGTGCCAGCCAGGCCATAGATGCGCAGTATTTT
size: .; D: TRBD2; V: TRBV6-2/TRBV6-3; J: TRBJ2-3; CDR3: CASSDGLAGNTDTQYF; DNA: TGTGCCAGCAGCGACGGACTAGCGGGGAACACAGATACGCAGTATTTT
size: .; D: TRBD1; V: TRBV20-1; J: TRBJ1-1; CDR3: CSARGQGVGNTEAFF; DNA: TGCAGTGCTAGAGGACAGGGAGTGGGGAACACTGAAGCTTTCTTT
size: few; D: .; V: TRBV5-1; J: TRBJ2-1; CDR3: CASTPGKGTVSYNEQFF; DNA: TGCGCCAGCACCCCTGGCAAGGGGACGGTCTCCTACAATGAGCAGTTCTTC
size: .; D: .; V: TRBV6-6; J: TRBJ2-5; CDR3: CATRNPGAQTQYF; DNA: TGTGCCACACGTAATCCGGGGGCGCAGACCCAGTACTTC
size: .; D: .; V: TRBV27; J: TRBJ1-2; CDR3: CASSSAEGPYGYTF; DNA: TGTGCCAGCAGTTCCGCTGAGGGGCCCTATGGCTACACCTTC
size: .; D: .; V: TRBV9; J: TRBJ2-1; CDR3: CASSVRGLASYNEQFF; DNA: TGTGCCAGCAGCGTCCGGGGCCTAGCCAGCTACAATGAGCAGTTCTTC
size: many; D: .; V: TRBV18; J: TRBJ2-5; CDR3: CASSPGAGETQYF; DNA: TGTGCCAGCTCACCAGGGGCAGGAGAGACCCAGTACTTC
size: few; D: .; V: TRBV20-1; J: TRBJ2-3; CDR3: CSAMPLLGATDTQYF; DNA: TGCAGTGCTATGCCTTTACTTGGCGCGACAGATACGCAGTATTTT
size: few; D: .; V: TRBV6-5; J: TRBJ1-1; CDR3: CASSYRARSTEAFF; DNA: TGTGCCAGCAGTTATCGGGCAAGAAGCACTGAAGCTTTCTTT
size: few; D: .; V: TRBV6-2/TRBV6-3; J: TRBJ2-7; CDR3: CARPGPLVEYEQYF; DNA: TGTGCCAGGCCGGGACCCTTGGTTGAATACGAGCAGTACTTC
size: .; D: .; V: TRBV5-1; J: TRBJ2-3; CDR3: CASSSARIASTDTQYF; DNA: TGCGCCAGCAGCTCGGCCAGGATAGCGAGCACAGATACGCAGTATTTT
size: few; D: .; V: TRBV5-1; J: TRBJ1-2; CDR3: CASSLSNRPYGYTF; DNA: TGCGCCAGCAGCTTGAGTAACAGGCCCTATGGCTACACCTTC
size: few; D: .; V: TRBV20-1; J: TRBJ1-1; CDR3: CSARGGRGLAFF; DNA: TGCAGTGCTAGAGGGGGTCGGGGGTTAGCTTTCTTT
size: once; D: .; V: TRBV18; J: TRBJ2-3; CDR3: CASSPEGSADTQYF; DNA: TGTGCCAGCTCACCAGAGGGGTCTGCAGATACGCAGTATTTT
size: few; D: .; V: TRBV20-1; J: TRBJ2-1; CDR3: CSAEPELALGNEQFF; DNA: TGCAGTGCTGAGCCGGAACTGGCCCTGGGGAATGAGCAGTTCTTC
size: many; D: .; V: TRBV7-2; J: TRBJ2-7; CDR3: CASSFGDKQYF; DNA: TGTGCCAGCAGCTTTGGAGACAAGCAGTACTTC
size: many; D: TRBD1; V: TRBV4-1; J: TRBJ1-4; CDR3: CASRLGGTNEKLFF; DNA: TGCGCCAGCAGATTAGGGGGCACTAATGAAAAACTGTTTTTT
size: .; D: .; V: TRBV6-6; J: TRBJ1-5; CDR3: CASSPGTAVLTQHF; DNA: TGTGCCAGCAGCCCCGGGACCGCTGTCTTGACCCAGCATTTT
size: .; D: TRBD1; V: TRBV12-3/TRBV12-4; J: TRBJ1-1; CDR3: CASARDSEAFF; DNA: TGTGCCAGCGCCCGGGACAGTGAAGCTTTCTTT
size: .; D: .; V: TRBV6-2/TRBV6-3; J: TRBJ2-7; CDR3: CASSLGGLILNEQYF; DNA: TGTGCCAGCAGTTTAGGCGGCCTAATCCTCAATGAGCAGTACTTC
size: .; D: TRBD1; V: TRBV20-1; J: TRBJ1-5; CDR3: CSAGRTGEVTQPQHF; DNA: TGCAGTGCTGGAAGGACAGGTGAGGTGACTCAGCCCCAGCATTTT
size: few; D: .; V: TRBV20-1; J: TRBJ1-5; CDR3: CSATPGGRAQPQHF; DNA: TGCAGTGCTACCCCCGGGGGGCGCGCTCAGCCCCAGCATTTT
size: .; D: TRBD2; V: TRBV9; J: TRBJ2-1; CDR3: CASSSLAGGPVNEQFF; DNA: TGTGCCAGCAGCTCCCTAGCGGGAGGGCCGGTCAATGAGCAGTTCTTC
size: few; D: .; V: TRBV12-3/TRBV12-4; J: TRBJ1-2; CDR3: CASSLSPGQNFNYGYTF; DNA: TGTGCCAGCAGTTTGTCGCCCGGACAGAACTTTAACTATGGCTACACCTTC
size: .; D: .; V: TRBV11-3; J: TRBJ2-2; CDR3: CASSSAGRPGELFF; DNA: TGTGCCAGCAGCTCCGCTGGACGTCCCGGGGAGCTGTTTTTT